These 11 T cell receptor beta chains were sequenced from one sample in a study of CD8 T cells in Susac syndrome. cDNA came from approximately 0.5 to 1 ug RNA primed by random hexamers. TCRdb redid the calling of the immunoSEQ multiplex PCR reads with MiXCR, one entry per CDR3 protein. The profile shows 170,000 or so distinct CDR3 sequences, approximately 93% of them singletons. The specimen was CD4+ T cells from PBMCs. The source is a human donor with multiple sclerosis.

The chain links TRBV30 to TRBJ2-5; 9 bases fit TRBD1. Germline V gene lookup returns CDR1 GTSNPN and CDR2 SVGIG (reference sequence). This CDR3 spans 13 amino acids. The V and J ends lost 7 bases and 6 bases, in that order; junction bases with no gene match: 9. The CDR3 protein is CALSQGAGKTQYF. In nucleotides, the CDR3 is TGTGCCTTGTCACAGGGGGCTGGGAAGACCCAGTACTTC.

This chain links TRBV19 with TRBJ2-1, with 8 bases that match TRBD1. The CDR3 consists of 14 residues. V shed 3 bases, J shed 7 bases, and the junction held 5 bases outside the gene matches. The germline gives CDR1 LNHDA, CDR2 SQIVND (reference sequence). This chain's CDR3 is CASSMGQDPNEQFF. CDR3 nucleotide sequence: TGTGCCAGTAGTATGGGACAGGATCCGAATGAGCAGTTCTTC. Complete variable domain (other parts from reference TRBV19 and TRBJ2-1): DGGITQSPKYLFRKEGQNVTLSCEQNLNHDAMYWYRQDPGQGLRLIYYSQIVNDFQKGDIAEGYSVSREKKESFPLTVTSAQKNPTAFYLCASSMGQDPNEQFFGPGTRLTVL.

The chain couples TRBV20-1 to TRBJ2-1; D perhaps matches TRBD2 (5 bases). The germline V and J ends were trimmed by 7 bases and 0 bases, with 7 bases remaining between them. Germline assignment: CDR1 DFQATT and CDR2 SNEGSKA (reference sequence). The CDR3 consists of 12 residues. CDR3 amino acids: CSVARSYNEQFF. As DNA, the CDR3 is TGCAGTGTAGCGCGCTCCTACAATGAGCAGTTCTTC.

This clonotype was observed once. J is TRBJ2-2 and V is TRBV6-1; TRBD2 matches 7 bases. Germline V gene data show CDR1 as MNHNS and CDR2 as SASEGT. The CDR3 consists of 13 residues. V trimming: 8 bases; J trimming: 0 bases; junction bases outside the gene matches: 0. The CDR3 coding sequence is TGTGCCAGCCGGGAGGCGAACACCGGGGAGCTGTTTTTT. Its translation is CASREANTGELFF.

The chain employs TRBV30 and TRBJ2-1; unclear D gene. Germline-derived CDR1 and CDR2 are GTSNPN and SVGIG (reference sequence). CDR3 length: 13 residues. Trimming cost V 2 bases and J 0 bases, with 5 bases left between them. This chain's CDR3 is CAWSTSSYNEQFF. The CDR3 bases are TGTGCCTGGAGTACGAGCTCCTACAATGAGCAGTTCTTC. Full variable domain (remainder filled in from reference TRBV30 and TRBJ2-1): SQTIHQWPATLVQPVGSPLSLECTVEGTSNPNLYWYRQAAGRGLQLLFYSVGIGQISSEVPQNLSASRPQDRQFILSSKKLLLSDSGFYLCAWSTSSYNEQFFGPGTRLTVL.

The chain recombines TRBV5-1 with TRBJ1-6; D is possibly TRBD1 (6 bases). The CDR3 covers 15 residues. The V and J ends lost 4 bases and 7 bases respectively, with 15 bases between them. In germline, CDR1 is SGHRS, CDR2 YFSETQ. For the CDR3, the DNA is TGCGCCAGCAGCAGCCGGGACACCAAAAATTCACCCCTCCACTTT. Protein product: CASSSRDTKNSPLHF.

The gene calls are TRBV12-3 or TRBV12-4 and TRBJ2-5; D is unclear. This CDR3 has 13 amino acids. With 7 bases removed from V and 1 base from J, the gap between germline ends came to 10 bases. In nucleotides, the CDR3 is TGTGCCAGCACCCAACATATCCAAGAGACCCAGTACTTC. Translation gives CASTQHIQETQYF.

CDR3 sequence (DNA): TGCGCCAGCAGCTGGAACAGGGAGGGCACTGAAGCTTTCTTT. It specifies CASSWNREGTEAFF. The chain joins TRBV5-1 to TRBJ1-1, with a tentative D call TRBD1 (6 bases). This CDR3 is built from 14 residues. Germline CDR1 SGHRS, CDR2 YFSETQ. The V gene lost 3 bases and the J gene lost 4 bases, with 13 bases spanning the gap.

This clonotype was seen only once. This rearrangement joins TRBV28 to TRBJ1-1; perhaps TRBD1 as D (5 bases). Trimming took 9 bases from V and 3 from J, leaving 14 bases between them. This CDR3 comprises 13 residues. In germline, CDR1 is MDHEN, CDR2 SYDVKM. CDR3 sequence (DNA): TGTGCCAGTCTGCCTGCAGGGCACACTGAAGCTTTCTTT. Translating it yields CASLPAGHTEAFF. Supplemented by reference TRBV28 and TRBJ1-1, the full variable domain reads DVKVTQSSRYLVKRTGEKVFLECVQDMDHENMFWYRQDPGLGLRLIYFSYDVKMKEKGDIPEGYSVSREKKERFSLILESASTNQTSMYLCASLPAGHTEAFFGQGTRLTVV.

This sequence joins TRBV19 and TRBJ2-5; tentatively, D is TRBD2 (6 bases). V was shortened by 0 bases and J by 1 base, with 18 bases between the two germline ends. The CDR3 runs 18 residues. Germline V gene lookup returns CDR1 LNHDA and CDR2 SQIVND (reference sequence). In DNA, the CDR3 is TGTGCCAGTAGTATAGATTCTTTTGGCGGGAACTTCCAAGAGACCCAGTACTTC. Encoded protein: CASSIDSFGGNFQETQYF.

The CDR3 DNA is TGTGCCAGCAGCGGGGGTCCGGGAGAGACCCAGTACTTC. Encoded protein: CASSGGPGETQYF. The V gene is TRBV9, the J gene TRBJ2-5, with D hard to call. The V and J ends lost 3 bases and 4 bases respectively, with 10 bases between them. CDR3 size: 13 residues. In germline, CDR1 is SGDLS, CDR2 YYNGEE.